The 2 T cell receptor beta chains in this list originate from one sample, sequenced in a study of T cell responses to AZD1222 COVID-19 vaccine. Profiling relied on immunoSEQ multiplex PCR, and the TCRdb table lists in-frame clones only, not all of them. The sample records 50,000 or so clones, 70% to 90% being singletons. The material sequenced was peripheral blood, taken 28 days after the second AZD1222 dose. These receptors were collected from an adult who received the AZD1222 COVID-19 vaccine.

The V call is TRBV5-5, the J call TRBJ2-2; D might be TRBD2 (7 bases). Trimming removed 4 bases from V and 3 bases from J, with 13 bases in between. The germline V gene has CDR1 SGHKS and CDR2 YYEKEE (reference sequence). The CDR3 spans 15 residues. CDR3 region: CASSGGAPDTGELFF. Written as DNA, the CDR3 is TGTGCCAGCAGCGGGGGGGCTCCGGACACCGGGGAGCTGTTTTTT. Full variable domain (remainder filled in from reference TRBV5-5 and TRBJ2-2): DAGVTQSPTHLIKTRGQQVTLRCSPISGHKSVSWYQQVLGQGPQFIFQYYEKEERGRGNFPDRFSARQFPNYSSELNVNALLLGDSALYLCASSGGAPDTGELFFGEGSRLTVL.

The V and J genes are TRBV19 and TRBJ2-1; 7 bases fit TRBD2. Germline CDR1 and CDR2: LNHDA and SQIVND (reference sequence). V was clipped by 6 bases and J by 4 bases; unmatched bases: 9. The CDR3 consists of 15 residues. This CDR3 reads CASRPPGLHYNEQFF. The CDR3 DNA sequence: TGTGCCAGTAGACCACCGGGACTACATTACAATGAGCAGTTCTTC. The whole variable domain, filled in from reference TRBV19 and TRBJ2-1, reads DGGITQSPKYLFRKEGQNVTLSCEQNLNHDAMYWYRQDPGQGLRLIYYSQIVNDFQKGDIAEGYSVSREKKESFPLTVTSAQKNPTAFYLCASRPPGLHYNEQFFGPGTRLTVL.